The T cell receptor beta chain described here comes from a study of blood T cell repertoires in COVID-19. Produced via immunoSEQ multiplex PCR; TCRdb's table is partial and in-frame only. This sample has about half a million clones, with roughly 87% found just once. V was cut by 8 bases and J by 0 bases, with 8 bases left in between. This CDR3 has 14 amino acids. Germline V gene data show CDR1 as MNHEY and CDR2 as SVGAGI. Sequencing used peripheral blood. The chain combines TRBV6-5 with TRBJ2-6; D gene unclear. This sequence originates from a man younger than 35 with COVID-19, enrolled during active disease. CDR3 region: CASVYSSGANVLTF. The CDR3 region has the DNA TGTGCCAGCGTGTATAGCTCTGGGGCCAACGTCCTGACTTTC.